This TCR beta chain derives from a study of CD8 T cells in Susac syndrome. Trimming took 3 bases from V and 9 from J, leaving 20 bases between them. The germline gives CDR1 LGHDT, CDR2 YNNKEL (reference sequence). The CDR3 is 15 amino acids. Sequencing of TCR beta covered CD8+ and CD4+ T cells obtained from blood. Random hexamers were used to reverse transcribe the RNA input (roughly 0.5 to 1 ug). With immunoSEQ multiplex PCR, TCR beta CDR3 was amplified across 54 Vbeta and 13 Jbeta. TCRdb re-called the immunoSEQ multiplex PCR reads with MiXCR, one entry per CDR3 protein. The profile covers about 200,000 distinct CDR3 sequences, with roughly 96% appearing a single time and around 0.093% taken by the ten largest. This clonotype has a single count.

The specimen was CD4+ T cells from PBMCs. The clonotype was recovered from a human donor in good health. V is TRBV3-1 and J is TRBJ1-2, with D unclear. CDR3 coding DNA: TGTGCCAGCAGCCATGGAGGGTTGGCAGAGGGAAGCTACACCTTC. This encodes CASSHGGLAEGSYTF.